Presented here are 27 T cell receptor beta chains from one specimen sequenced in a study of T cell changes during pregnancy in multiple sclerosis. Sequenced by immunoSEQ multiplex PCR; TCRdb stores in-frame clones only, minus some. The table has tens of thousands of clones, under 95% seen once. Sequencing used peripheral blood, obtained in the first trimester of pregnancy. The receptors stem from a female donor in good health, enrolled as a control in a pregnancy study.

This clone has just one count. The CDR3 DNA is TGTGCCAGCAGCTCTAGGGGGGGGGCCTACGAGCAGTACTTC. Protein: CASSSRGGAYEQYF. The chain recombines TRBV7-2 with TRBJ2-7; TRBD2 might be the D (7 bases). V was pared by 4 bases and J by 2 bases, with 12 bases between. This CDR3 has 14 residues. CDR1 and CDR2 from the germline V gene are SGHTA and FQGNSA.

The V call is TRBV30, the J call TRBJ1-2, with 9 bases matching TRBD1. Trimming at V came to 1 base and at J to 6 bases, leaving 6 bases not matched to a gene. The CDR3 contains 14 residues. Germline lookup yields CDR1 GTSNPN and CDR2 SVGIG (reference sequence). The CDR3 DNA sequence: TGTGCCTGGAGTGGCCTGGACAGGGGACATGGCTACACCTTC. It is translated as CAWSGLDRGHGYTF.

V and J are TRBV6-5 and TRBJ1-2; a weak D match, TRBD1 (6 bases). From germline, CDR1 is MNHEY and CDR2 SVGAGI. V was trimmed by 6 bases and J by 2 bases, leaving 10 bases between them. CDR3 length: 13 amino acids. The CDR3 sequence: CASSWGQNYGYTF. The CDR3 coding sequence is TGTGCCAGCAGCTGGGGACAAAACTATGGCTACACCTTC.

The genes are TRBV29-1 and TRBJ1-1; 8 positions match TRBD1. The V segment lost 6 bases and the J segment 4 bases; nucleotides outside the gene matches: 7. Germline CDR1 is SQVTM and CDR2 is ANQGSEA. This CDR3 is built from 13 residues. DNA for the CDR3: TGCAGCGTCGCAGGGGGCAGGGGCACTGAAGCTTTCTTT. Amino acid sequence: CSVAGGRGTEAFF.

Only one count was recorded for this clone. The chain is built from TRBV2 and TRBJ2-7, with 11 positions matching TRBD2. CDR1 and CDR2 (germline): SNHLY, FYNNEI. V lost 10 bases to trimming and J lost 5 bases; unmatched junction nucleotides: 7. The CDR3 totals 13 residues. CDR3 in DNA: TGTGCCATCTACACTAGCGGGAGCGACGAGCAGTACTTC. It is translated as CAIYTSGSDEQYF.

This clone was counted once. This chain uses TRBV5-1 with TRBJ2-2; TRBD2 matches 7 bases. After removal of 6 bases from V and 8 bases from J, the junction contained 13 bases not matched to a gene. CDR1 and CDR2 from the germline V gene are SGHRS and YFSETQ. This CDR3 comprises 15 residues. CDR3 coding DNA: TGCGCCAGCACCGGGACTACTCTCTTAAATGGGGAGCTGTTTTTT. It is translated as CASTGTTLLNGELFF.

The chain uses TRBV27 and TRBJ1-2; no definite D call. V lost 2 bases and J lost 3, with 13 bases in between. This CDR3 has 15 amino acids. Per germline, CDR1 MNHEY and CDR2 SMNVEV (reference sequence). CDR3 bases: TGTGCCAGCAGTTTAGCGGGGTACGCCGACTATGGCTACACCTTC. Residues: CASSLAGYADYGYTF.

This clone was detected only a few times. This chain connects TRBV10-3 to TRBJ2-7; 9 bases map to TRBD1. Germline trimming cut 10 bases from V and 6 bases from J; bases unmatched to any gene: 10. Germline V gene sequence: CDR1 ENHRY, CDR2 SYGVKD. The CDR3 has 13 residues. In nucleotides, the CDR3 is TGTGCCACGGGGACAGGGAAAGGGTTCGAGCAGTACTTC. It codes for CATGTGKGFEQYF.

This chain connects TRBV27 to TRBJ2-7; perhaps TRBD2 as D (5 bases). The CDR3 contains 13 residues. Germline CDR1 MNHEY, CDR2 SMNVEV (reference sequence). V gave up 4 bases and J gave up 3 bases, with 10 bases separating them. The CDR3 protein is CASSYQEDYEQYF. CDR3 in DNA: TGTGCCAGCAGTTATCAGGAGGACTACGAGCAGTACTTC.

This clone was picked up one time. The V call is TRBV18, the J call TRBJ1-3; 7 nucleotides align to TRBD1. This CDR3 has 15 amino acids. The ends lost 1 base at V and 4 bases at J; junction bases unmatched: 4. The germline V gene encodes CDR1 KGHSH and CDR2 LQKENI. CDR3 DNA: TGTGCCAGCTCACCACAGGGGGCTGGAGGAAACACCATATATTTT. Translation gives CASSPQGAGGNTIYF.

V gene TRBV11-3 combines with J gene TRBJ2-3, with TRBD1 identical over 12 bases. Germline V gene data show CDR1 as SGHNT and CDR2 as YENEEA. Unmatched junction bases numbered 8, after V lost 5 bases and J lost 5 bases. The CDR3 sequence is 16 residues long. The CDR3 loop is CASSPTWDRGQDTQYF. The CDR3 DNA reads TGTGCCAGCAGCCCTACTTGGGACAGGGGGCAAGATACGCAGTATTTT.

The rearrangement joins TRBV6-1 to TRBJ2-7; D is undetermined. The length of the CDR3 is 12 residues. V shed 4 bases and J shed 5 bases, with 9 bases lying between them. Germline V gene lookup returns CDR1 MNHNS and CDR2 SASEGT. The CDR3 sequence: CASSVTVNEQYF. The DNA for the CDR3 is TGTGCCAGCAGTGTTACAGTCAACGAGCAGTACTTC.

This clone came up once. The rearrangement uses TRBV5-1 and TRBJ1-2, with 8 bases identical to TRBD1. Germline CDR1 reads SGHRS; CDR2 reads YFSETQ. Losses at the gene ends were 0 bases for V and 4 bases for J; bases not matched to a gene: 8. The CDR3 sequence is 16 residues long. The CDR3 bases are TGCGCCAGCAGCTTGGCGTCAGGGGGCTCCGGCTATGGCTACACCTTC. This translates into CASSLASGGSGYGYTF. Looking up the rest from reference TRBV5-1 and TRBJ1-2 gives the full variable domain: KAGVTQTPRYLIKTRGQQVTLSCSPISGHRSVSWYQQTPGQGLQFLFEYFSETQRNKGNFPGRFSGRQFSNSRSEMNVSTLELGDSALYLCASSLASGGSGYGYTFGSGTRLTVV.

The table lists this clone with a count of one. One end of the junction varies from germline; a read error may be responsible. The rearrangement links TRBV7-7 to TRBJ2-5; 10 bases map to TRBD2. Looked up from germline, CDR1 is SSHAT and CDR2 is FNYEAQ (reference sequence). CDR3 length equals 16 residues. CDR3 bases: TGTGCTAGCAGCCTAGAGGGTAGCGGGGGGAAAGAGACCCAGTACTTC. This gives the protein CASSLEGSGGKETQYF.

V usage is TRBV27 and J usage is TRBJ1-1, with a weak D call TRBD1 (6 bases). From germline, CDR1 is MNHEY and CDR2 SMNVEV (reference sequence). The CDR3 sequence is 13 residues long. V was trimmed by 2 bases and J by 10 bases, leaving 14 bases between them. The CDR3 nucleotides read TGTGCCAGCAGTTTAGTCCAGGGGCGCGCAGCTTTCTTT. Amino acid sequence: CASSLVQGRAAFF.

The chain has TRBV5-6 and TRBJ1-6; tentative D call: TRBD1 (5 bases). There are 12 residues in the CDR3. Germline V gene lookup returns CDR1 SGHDT and CDR2 YYEEEE. Trimming removed 3 bases from V and 10 bases from J, with 8 bases in between. The CDR3 is CASSWGDSPLHF. Written as DNA, the CDR3 is TGTGCCAGCAGCTGGGGGGACTCACCCCTCCACTTT.

The chain has TRBV11-3 and TRBJ1-2; D is undetermined. Looked up from germline, CDR1 is SGHNT and CDR2 is YENEEA. Trimming removed 0 bases at V and 1 base at J, with 3 bases between. The CDR3 has 13 residues. CDR3 residues: CASSLDNNYGYTF. The CDR3 DNA sequence: TGTGCCAGCAGCTTAGACAATAACTATGGCTACACCTTC.

The CDR3 nucleotides read TGCGCCAGCAGCTTGACTAGCGGGAGGCGGGAGACCCAGTACTTC. This sequence encodes CASSLTSGRRETQYF. V is TRBV5-1 and J is TRBJ2-5; 12 bases are shared with TRBD2. Trimming took 1 base from V and 5 from J; bases not matched to a gene: 3. The CDR3 contains 15 residues. The germline V gene encodes CDR1 SGHRS and CDR2 YFSETQ.

The J gene is TRBJ2-3, the V gene TRBV21-1; the table assigns TRBD2, which was not confirmed against the DNA. TRBV21-1 is a pseudogene segment. The CDR3 has 20 amino acids. CDR3 amino acids: CASSKRGATSGREGTDTQYF. CDR3 in DNA: TGTGCCAGCAGCAAAAGGGGGGCCACTAGCGGGAGGGAAGGCACAGATACGCAGTATTTT.

This sequence joins TRBV5-1 and TRBJ2-1; 8 positions match TRBD2. Trimming removed 4 bases from V and 6 bases from J; junction bases left unmatched: 6. CDR1 is SGHRS and CDR2 is YFSETQ in the germline V gene. CDR3 length: 14 residues. This CDR3 reads CASSGGLGANEQFF. The CDR3 DNA reads TGCGCCAGCAGCGGGGGACTAGGGGCCAATGAGCAGTTCTTC.

The genes are TRBV5-1 and TRBJ1-2, with D unclear. V was shortened by 4 bases and J by 0 bases, with 4 bases between the two germline ends. This CDR3 is 12 amino acids long. Germline CDR1 and CDR2: SGHRS and YFSETQ. The CDR3 sequence: CASSPSNYGYTF. The CDR3 region has the DNA TGCGCCAGCAGCCCATCTAACTATGGCTACACCTTC.

The chain joins TRBV9 to TRBJ2-1; TRBD2 is a possible D gene (5 bases). V gave up 0 bases and J gave up 0 bases, with 10 bases separating them. This CDR3 is 16 amino acids long. Per the germline V gene, CDR1 is SGDLS and CDR2 is YYNGEE. As DNA, the CDR3 is TGTGCCAGCAGCGTAGATGGCGGGTACTCCTACAATGAGCAGTTCTTC. It is translated as CASSVDGGYSYNEQFF.

The V gene is TRBV9, the J gene TRBJ1-2; D might be TRBD1 (5 bases). Germline loops: CDR1 SGDLS, CDR2 YYNGEE. The V end lost 4 bases, the J end lost 0 bases, and 13 bases lay between the germline ends. The CDR3 consists of 15 residues. In DNA, the CDR3 is TGTGCCAGCAGCTTCGGACACCTAACTAACTATGGCTACACCTTC. It encodes CASSFGHLTNYGYTF.

CDR3 sequence reads: CASRNTHKSYGYTF. The CDR3 region has the DNA TGTGCCAGCCGTAATACCCATAAGAGCTATGGCTACACCTTC. The chain joins TRBV6-5 to TRBJ1-2; D unresolved. This CDR3 comprises 14 residues. V gave up 8 bases and J gave up 4 bases, with 17 bases separating them. CDR1 MNHEY and CDR2 SVGAGI come from the germline V gene.

CDR3 DNA: TGTGCCTGGGGGACTCAATCGCAAGAGACCCAGTACTTC. The encoded protein is CAWGTQSQETQYF. This chain links TRBV30 with TRBJ2-5; D might be TRBD2 (6 bases). Germline V gene lookup returns CDR1 GTSNPN and CDR2 SVGIG (reference sequence). The CDR3 is 13 amino acids. The V end was cut by 5 bases, the J end by 2 bases, with 12 bases between. The complete variable domain, with remaining parts taken from reference TRBV30 and TRBJ2-5, reads SQTIHQWPATLVQPVGSPLSLECTVEGTSNPNLYWYRQAAGRGLQLLFYSVGIGQISSEVPQNLSASRPQDRQFILSSKKLLLSDSGFYLCAWGTQSQETQYFGPGTRLLVL.

The V gene is TRBV2, the J gene TRBJ1-4; D is unresolved. The germline gives CDR1 SNHLY, CDR2 FYNNEI. This CDR3 is 11 amino acids long. Trimming took off 4 bases at V and 8 bases at J, with 5 bases between the two ends. The CDR3 loop is CASSVGEKLFF. In DNA form, the CDR3 reads TGTGCCAGCAGTGTGGGCGAAAAACTGTTTTTT.

This clone was detected once. The chain has TRBV19 and TRBJ2-1; 12 nucleotides line up with TRBD1. V shed 6 bases and J 1 base; nucleotides not matched to a gene: 10. Germline lookup yields CDR1 LNHDA and CDR2 SQIVND (reference sequence). This CDR3 is 18 amino acids long. Written as DNA, the CDR3 is TGTGCCAGTAGCCACGGGACAGGGGGCGTAAAGTCCTACAATGAGCAGTTCTTC. Its translation: CASSHGTGGVKSYNEQFF.